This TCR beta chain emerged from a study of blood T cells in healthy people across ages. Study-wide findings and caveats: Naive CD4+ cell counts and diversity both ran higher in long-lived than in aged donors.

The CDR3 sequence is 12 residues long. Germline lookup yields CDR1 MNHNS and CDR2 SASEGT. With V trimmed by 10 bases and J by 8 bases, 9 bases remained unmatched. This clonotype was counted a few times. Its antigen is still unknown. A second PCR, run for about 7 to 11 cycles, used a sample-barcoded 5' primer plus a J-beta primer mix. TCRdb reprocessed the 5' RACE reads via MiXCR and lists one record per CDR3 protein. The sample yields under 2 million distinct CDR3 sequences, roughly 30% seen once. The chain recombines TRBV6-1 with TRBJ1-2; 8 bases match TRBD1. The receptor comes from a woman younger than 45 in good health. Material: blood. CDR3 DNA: TGTGCCACTGTTCTACAGGGGGGCGGCTACACCTTC. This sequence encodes CATVLQGGGYTF.